This T cell receptor beta chain was sequenced for a study of T-cell reconstitution after alpha-beta-depleted transplantation in children. Unique molecular identifiers were used to barcode this TCRbeta library. MiXCR was run by TCRdb on the PCR reads, yielding one entry per CDR3 protein. This table has some 500,000 distinct CDR3 sequences, around 18% appearing once. Per the germline V gene, CDR1 is SGDLS and CDR2 is YYNGEE. CDR3 length: 15 amino acids. Trimming removed 0 bases from V and 0 bases from J, with 7 bases in between. The chain joins TRBV9 to TRBJ2-1; no clear D. The sequencing used PBMCs from the stem cell graft donor, collected from the stem cell graft. The TCR comes from a human donor who donated a stem cell graft to a child with acute lymphoblastic leukemia. The CDR3 DNA sequence: TGTGCCAGCAGCGTAGACCCCAGCTCCTACAATGAGCAGTTCTTC. Its translation is CASSVDPSSYNEQFF.